The 17 T cell receptor beta chains in this list originate from one sample, sequenced in a study of shared clonotypes between healthy human individuals. In the naive CD8 group, cells lacked CD45RO and were positively selected for CCR7, so terminally differentiated effector memory CD45RA+ cells were left out. The assay was immunoSEQ multiplex PCR, and TCRdb's table has in-frame clones only and misses some. The profile shows around 2,100,000 clones, roughly 95% of them singletons. The sequencing sample was made of naive CD8+ T cells sorted from blood. These receptors came from a man aged 18 to 35 in good health.

This CDR3 is CASSQVDRNYEQYF. CDR3 nucleotides: TGCGCCAGCAGCCAAGTCGACAGGAACTACGAGCAGTACTTC. The J gene is TRBJ2-7, the V gene TRBV4-1; D possibly corresponds to TRBD1 (6 bases). Germline V gene lookup returns CDR1 MGHRA and CDR2 YSYEKL. The length of the CDR3 is 14 residues. V was clipped by 1 base and J by 3 bases, with 10 bases between them.

This clone was recorded once. This CDR3 is also generated by other DNA sequences in the sample. The rearrangement links TRBV6-6 to TRBJ2-5; TRBD2 matches 7 bases. Trimming removed 2 bases from V and 2 bases from J; junction bases left unmatched: 2. Germline CDR1 reads MNHNY; CDR2 reads SVGAGI (reference sequence). The CDR3 has 14 amino acids. The CDR3 protein is CASSYGSGQETQYF. The CDR3 coding sequence is TGTGCCAGCAGTTACGGTAGCGGGCAAGAGACCCAGTACTTC.

The rearrangement joins TRBV4-1 to TRBJ1-1, with D possibly matching TRBD1 (5 bases). The CDR3 extends over 15 amino acids. CDR1 MGHRA and CDR2 YSYEKL come from the germline V gene. V was trimmed by 1 base and J by 3 bases, leaving 12 bases between them. CDR3 bases: TGCGCCAGCAGCCAAGGTACGACGGGGGACACTGAAGCTTTCTTT. Its protein is CASSQGTTGDTEAFF.

This sequence joins TRBV28 and TRBJ2-2; D may be TRBD1 (5 bases). In germline, CDR1 is MDHEN, CDR2 SYDVKM. V dropped 2 bases and J dropped 2 bases, with 9 bases sitting between them. The CDR3 has 15 amino acids. The CDR3 here is CASSLLDTNTGELFF. The CDR3 DNA reads as TGTGCCAGCAGTTTACTGGACACCAACACCGGGGAGCTGTTTTTT.

The V and J genes are TRBV4-1 and TRBJ1-2; TRBD1 aligns across 8 bases. The CDR3 consists of 14 residues. Germline CDR1 and CDR2: MGHRA and YSYEKL. The V and J ends lost 8 bases and 4 bases, in that order; junction bases with no gene match: 9. CDR3 in DNA: TGCGCCAGCGCGACAGGGGACCTAACCTATGGCTACACCTTC. This sequence encodes CASATGDLTYGYTF.

This rearrangement joins TRBV4-1 to TRBJ1-1, with D maybe TRBD1 (5 bases). From germline, CDR1 is MGHRA and CDR2 YSYEKL. The CDR3 sequence is 16 residues long. V was shortened by 1 base and J by 1 base, with 13 bases between the two germline ends. CDR3 amino acids: CASSQVPGQSNTEAFF. The CDR3 nucleotides read TGCGCCAGCAGCCAAGTTCCAGGGCAATCGAACACTGAAGCTTTCTTT.

The chain couples TRBV4-3 to TRBJ2-3; perhaps TRBD2 as D (5 bases). CDR3 length equals 14 residues. Trimming removed 1 base from V and 4 bases from J, with 9 bases in between. Germline-derived CDR1 and CDR2 are LGHNA and YSLEER. The CDR3 bases are TGCGCCAGCAGCCAAGGACTTAGCGCAGATACGCAGTATTTT. It encodes CASSQGLSADTQYF.

This rearrangement joins TRBV10-3 to TRBJ2-2; D may be TRBD2 (5 bases). The V end was cut by 9 bases, the J end by 2 bases, with 10 bases between. Per germline, CDR1 ENHRY and CDR2 SYGVKD. The CDR3 sequence is 13 residues long. This chain's CDR3 is CAISGINTGELFF. The CDR3 region has the DNA TGTGCCATTTCCGGGATCAACACCGGGGAGCTGTTTTTT.

As concerns this clone: In the same sample, other DNA sequences code for this CDR3. The chain has TRBV11-2 and TRBJ2-7; either TRBD1 or TRBD2 may fit D (5 bases each). The V gene lost 3 bases and the J gene lost 0 bases, with 12 bases spanning the gap. CDR1 is SGHAT, CDR2 FQNNGV, per germline. The length of the CDR3 is 15 residues. The CDR3 DNA reads TGTGCCAGCAGCTTGGGGACGGGGAGCTCCTACGAGCAGTACTTC. This translates into CASSLGTGSSYEQYF.

This chain uses TRBV7-9 with TRBJ2-1; D may correspond to TRBD1 or TRBD2 (5 bases each). This CDR3 has 15 residues. CDR1 and CDR2 (germline): SEHNR, FQNEAQ (reference sequence). V dropped 5 bases and J dropped 8 bases, with 19 bases sitting between them. Here the CDR3 DNA reads TGTGCCAGCAGCCCTGGGGGAGCATTTTGGGATGAGCAGTTCTTC. Its translation: CASSPGGAFWDEQFF. Full variable domain (remainder filled in from reference TRBV7-9 and TRBJ2-1): DTGVSQNPRHKITKRGQNVTFRCDPISEHNRLYWYRQTLGQGPEFLTYFQNEAQLEKSRLLSDRFSAERPKGSFSTLEIQRTEQGDSAMYLCASSPGGAFWDEQFFGPGTRLTVL.

This clone showed up just once. The chain links TRBV28 to TRBJ2-7; 8 bases are a match to TRBD2. V shed 11 bases, J shed 5 bases, and the junction held 11 bases outside the gene matches. This CDR3 has 13 amino acids. Germline V gives CDR1 MDHEN, CDR2 SYDVKM. The CDR3 protein is CAAGGKGGHEQYF. The CDR3 DNA is TGTGCCGCGGGGGGCAAAGGGGGACACGAGCAGTACTTC. The variable domain in full, with the rest retrieved from reference TRBV28 and TRBJ2-7, is DVKVTQSSRYLVKRTGEKVFLECVQDMDHENMFWYRQDPGLGLRLIYFSYDVKMKEKGDIPEGYSVSREKKERFSLILESASTNQTSMYLCAAGGKGGHEQYFGPGTRLTVT.

The chain combines TRBV9 with TRBJ2-1, with a tentative D call TRBD1 (5 bases). Between the trimmed V and J ends, which lost 4 bases and 3 bases, there was a span of 14 bases. Germline V gene data show CDR1 as SGDLS and CDR2 as YYNGEE. The CDR3 sequence is 15 residues long. In nucleotides, the CDR3 is TGTGCCAGCAGCAACGCAGGGATCCTCTACAATGAGCAGTTCTTC. It translates to CASSNAGILYNEQFF. The full variable domain, completed using reference TRBV9 and TRBJ2-1, is DSGVTQTPKHLITATGQRVTLRCSPRSGDLSVYWYQQSLDQGLQFLIQYYNGEERAKGNILERFSAQQFPDLHSELNLSSLELGDSALYFCASSNAGILYNEQFFGPGTRLTVL.

The chain uses TRBV4-3 and TRBJ2-7; TRBD1 matches 8 bases. The CDR3 extends over 15 amino acids. Germline trimming cut 1 base from V and 7 bases from J; bases unmatched to any gene: 9. Per germline, CDR1 LGHNA and CDR2 YSLEER. CDR3 region: CASSQVWQGAREQYF. Written as DNA, the CDR3 is TGCGCCAGCAGCCAAGTGTGGCAGGGGGCGAGAGAGCAGTACTTC.

The rearrangement joins TRBV28 to TRBJ1-4; D unresolved. Trimming cost V 4 bases and J 0 bases, with 18 bases left between them. This CDR3 region has 18 residues. From germline, CDR1 is MDHEN and CDR2 SYDVKM. As DNA, the CDR3 is TGTGCCAGCAGTTATCACCGCACGGACCGCGCAACTAATGAAAAACTGTTTTTT. It encodes CASSYHRTDRATNEKLFF.

The CDR3 DNA reads as TGTGCCAGCAGGGGAATTCGACTAGCGGGAGGTGGCTACAATGAGCAGTTCTTC. Translated, it gives CASRGIRLAGGGYNEQFF. The chain joins TRBV25-1 to TRBJ2-1; 13 positions agree with TRBD2. In germline, CDR1 is MGHDK, CDR2 SYGVNS. The CDR3 is 18 residues long. V gave up 6 bases and J gave up 3 bases; unmatched junction bases: 11.

This chain uses TRBV7-9 with TRBJ2-7, with D possibly being TRBD2 (5 bases). Germline CDR1 and CDR2: SEHNR and FQNEAQ (reference sequence). CDR3 size: 12 residues. Trimming removed 2 bases at V and 8 bases at J, with 10 bases between. The CDR3: CASSLSGEQQYF. The CDR3 coding sequence is TGTGCCAGCAGCTTATCCGGGGAACAGCAGTACTTC.

V is TRBV6-1 and J is TRBJ2-2; 8 bases are shared with TRBD2. The germline V gene has CDR1 MNHNS and CDR2 SASEGT. This CDR3 region has 16 residues. The J segment lost 6 bases and the V segment lost 4 bases, leaving 10 bases of the junction unmatched. CDR3: CASSALAGNLAGELFF. CDR3 nucleotide sequence: TGTGCCAGCAGTGCCCTAGCGGGCAATCTGGCCGGGGAGCTGTTTTTT.